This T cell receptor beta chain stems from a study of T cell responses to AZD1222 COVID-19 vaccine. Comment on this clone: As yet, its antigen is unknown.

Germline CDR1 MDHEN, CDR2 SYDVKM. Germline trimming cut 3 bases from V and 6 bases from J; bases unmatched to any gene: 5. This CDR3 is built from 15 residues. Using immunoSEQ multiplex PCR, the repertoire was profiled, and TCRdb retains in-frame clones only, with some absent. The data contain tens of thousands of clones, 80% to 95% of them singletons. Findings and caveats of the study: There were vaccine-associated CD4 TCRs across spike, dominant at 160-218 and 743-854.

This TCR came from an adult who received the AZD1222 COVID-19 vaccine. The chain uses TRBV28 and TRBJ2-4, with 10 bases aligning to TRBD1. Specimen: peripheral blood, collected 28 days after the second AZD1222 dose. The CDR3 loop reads CASSLTGGGRNIQYF. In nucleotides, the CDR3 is TGTGCCAGCAGTTTGACAGGGGGCGGTCGAAACATTCAGTACTTC.